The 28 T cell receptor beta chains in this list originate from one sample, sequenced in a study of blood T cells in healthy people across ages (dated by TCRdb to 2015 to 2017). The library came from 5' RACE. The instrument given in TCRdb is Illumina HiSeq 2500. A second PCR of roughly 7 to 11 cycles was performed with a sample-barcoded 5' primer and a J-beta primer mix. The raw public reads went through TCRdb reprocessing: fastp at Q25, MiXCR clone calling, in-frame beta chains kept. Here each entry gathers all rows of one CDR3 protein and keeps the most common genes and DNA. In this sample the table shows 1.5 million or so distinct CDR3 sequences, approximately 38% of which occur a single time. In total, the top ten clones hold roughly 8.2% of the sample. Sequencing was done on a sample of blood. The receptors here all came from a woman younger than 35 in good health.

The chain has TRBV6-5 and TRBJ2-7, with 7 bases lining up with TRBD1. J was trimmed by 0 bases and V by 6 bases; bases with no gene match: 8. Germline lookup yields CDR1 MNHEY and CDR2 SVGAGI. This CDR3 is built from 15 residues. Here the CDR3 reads CASRPSTGNSYEQYF. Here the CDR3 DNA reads TGTGCCAGCAGACCCTCGACAGGGAACTCCTACGAGCAGTACTTC.

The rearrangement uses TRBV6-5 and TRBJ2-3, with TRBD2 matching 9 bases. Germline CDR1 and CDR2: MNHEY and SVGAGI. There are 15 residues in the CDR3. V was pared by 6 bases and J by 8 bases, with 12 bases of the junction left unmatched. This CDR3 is CASSPSGAQRGTQYF. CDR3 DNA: TGTGCCAGCAGCCCTAGCGGGGCCCAAAGGGGTACGCAGTATTTT.

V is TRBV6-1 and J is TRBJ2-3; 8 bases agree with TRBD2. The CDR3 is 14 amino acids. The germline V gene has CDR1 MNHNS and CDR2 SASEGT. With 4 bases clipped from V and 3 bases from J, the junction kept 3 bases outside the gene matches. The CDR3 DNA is TGTGCCAGCAGTGGGCGGGGGGCTACAGATACGCAGTATTTT. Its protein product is CASSGRGATDTQYF.

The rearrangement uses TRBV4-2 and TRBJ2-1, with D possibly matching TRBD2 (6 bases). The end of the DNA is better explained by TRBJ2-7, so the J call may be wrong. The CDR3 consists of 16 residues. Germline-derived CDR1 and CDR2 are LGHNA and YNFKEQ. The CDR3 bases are TGTGCCAGCTCCTCTGCCGGGGGACGCATCGACAATGAGCAGTACTTC. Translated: CASSSAGGRIDNEQYF.

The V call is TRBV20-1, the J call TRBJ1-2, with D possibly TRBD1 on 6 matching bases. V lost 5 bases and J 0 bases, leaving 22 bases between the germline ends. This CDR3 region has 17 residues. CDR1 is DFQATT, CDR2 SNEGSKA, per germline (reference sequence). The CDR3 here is CSADTHGQQTPNYGYTF. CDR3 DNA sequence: TGCAGTGCTGATACTCACGGACAGCAAACTCCTAACTATGGCTACACCTTC.

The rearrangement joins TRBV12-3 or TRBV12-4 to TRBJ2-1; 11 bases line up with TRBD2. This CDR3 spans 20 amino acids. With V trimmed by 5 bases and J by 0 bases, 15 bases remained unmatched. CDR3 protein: CASSPGVAGGQTSSYNEQFF. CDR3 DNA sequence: TGTGCCAGCAGTCCGGGGGTAGCGGGGGGGCAAACCAGCTCCTACAATGAGCAGTTCTTC.

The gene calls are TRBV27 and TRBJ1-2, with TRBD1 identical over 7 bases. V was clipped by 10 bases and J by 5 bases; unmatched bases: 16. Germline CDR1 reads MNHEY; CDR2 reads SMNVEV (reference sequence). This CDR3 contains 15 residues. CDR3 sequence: CATRGTRGAVYGYTF. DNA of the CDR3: TGTGCCACCCGGGGCACCAGGGGGGCGGTATATGGCTACACCTTC.

The CDR3 sequence is CAISDPTGRANYGYTF. The CDR3 nucleotides are TGTGCCATCAGTGACCCGACAGGGCGAGCTAACTATGGCTACACCTTC. This chain links TRBV10-3 with TRBJ1-2; TRBD1 matches 7 bases. The CDR3 is 16 amino acids. Unmatched junction bases numbered 7, after V lost 3 bases and J lost 0 bases. Germline assignment: CDR1 ENHRY and CDR2 SYGVKD.

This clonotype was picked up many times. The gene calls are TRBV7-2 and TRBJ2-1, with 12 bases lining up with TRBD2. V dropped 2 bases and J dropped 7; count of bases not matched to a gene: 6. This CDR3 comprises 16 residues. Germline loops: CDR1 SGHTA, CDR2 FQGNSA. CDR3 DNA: TGTGCCAGCAGCTTATTCACTAGCGGGGGGTTGAATGAGCAGTTCTTC. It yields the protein CASSLFTSGGLNEQFF.

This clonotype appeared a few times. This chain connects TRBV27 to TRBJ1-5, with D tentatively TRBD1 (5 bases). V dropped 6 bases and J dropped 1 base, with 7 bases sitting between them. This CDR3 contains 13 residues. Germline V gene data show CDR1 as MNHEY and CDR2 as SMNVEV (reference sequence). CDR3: CASSYRSNQPQHF. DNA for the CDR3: TGTGCCAGCAGCTACAGGAGCAATCAGCCCCAGCATTTT.

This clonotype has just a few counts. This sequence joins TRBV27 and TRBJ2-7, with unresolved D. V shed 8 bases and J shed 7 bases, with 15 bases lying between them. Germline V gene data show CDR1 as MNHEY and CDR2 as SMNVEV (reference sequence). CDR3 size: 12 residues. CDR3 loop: CASRFLGREQYF. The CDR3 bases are TGTGCCAGCCGATTCCTAGGGCGGGAGCAGTACTTC.

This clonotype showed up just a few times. CDR3 coding DNA: TGTGCCAGCAGCCAAGATTACGCGGCTGCGAGCTATGGCTACACCTTC. Translation gives CASSQDYAAASYGYTF. The chain has TRBV3-1 and TRBJ1-2, with D unclear. CDR3 length: 16 residues. Between the trimmed V and J ends, which lost 0 bases and 4 bases, there was a span of 15 bases. Germline assignment: CDR1 LGHDT and CDR2 YNNKEL (reference sequence). Combining the CDR3 with reference TRBV3-1 and TRBJ1-2 gives the whole variable domain DTAVSQTPKYLVTQMGNDKSIKCEQNLGHDTMYWYKQDSKKFLKIMFSYNNKELIINETVPNRFSPKSPDKAHLNLHINSLELGDSAVYFCASSQDYAAASYGYTFGSGTRLTVV.

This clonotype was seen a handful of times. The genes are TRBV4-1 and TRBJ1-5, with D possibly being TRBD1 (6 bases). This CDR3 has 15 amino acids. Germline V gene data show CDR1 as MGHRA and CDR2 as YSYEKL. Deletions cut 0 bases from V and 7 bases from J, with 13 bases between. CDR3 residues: CASSQEGGLGQPQHF. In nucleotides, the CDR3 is TGCGCCAGCAGCCAAGAAGGGGGGCTGGGGCAGCCCCAGCATTTT.

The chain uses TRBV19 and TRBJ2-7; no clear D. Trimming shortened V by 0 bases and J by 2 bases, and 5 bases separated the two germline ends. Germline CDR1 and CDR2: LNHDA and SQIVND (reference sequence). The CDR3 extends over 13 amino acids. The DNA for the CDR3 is TGTGCCAGTAGTATAGACGGAACCTACGAGCAGTACTTC. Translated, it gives CASSIDGTYEQYF.

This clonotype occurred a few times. The CDR3 protein is CASRGVHEQFF. Here the CDR3 DNA reads TGTGCCAGCAGGGGGGTACATGAGCAGTTCTTC. The rearrangement joins TRBV2 to TRBJ2-1, with D perhaps assigned TRBD1 or TRBD2 (5 bases each). V dropped 6 bases and J dropped 8 bases, with 8 bases sitting between them. This CDR3 has 11 residues. Per the germline V gene, CDR1 is SNHLY and CDR2 is FYNNEI.

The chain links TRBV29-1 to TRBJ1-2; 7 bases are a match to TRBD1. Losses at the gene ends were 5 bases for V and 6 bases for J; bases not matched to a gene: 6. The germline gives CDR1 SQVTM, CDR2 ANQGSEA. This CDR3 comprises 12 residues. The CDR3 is CSVYRGMNGYTF. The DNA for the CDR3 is TGCAGCGTTTACAGGGGAATGAATGGCTACACCTTC.

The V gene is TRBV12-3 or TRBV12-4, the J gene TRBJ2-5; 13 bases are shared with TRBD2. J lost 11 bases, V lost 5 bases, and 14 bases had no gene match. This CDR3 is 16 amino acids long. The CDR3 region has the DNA TGTGCCAGCAGTCAAGGACTAGCGGGAGTCACCTACGGGCAGTACTTC. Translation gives CASSQGLAGVTYGQYF.

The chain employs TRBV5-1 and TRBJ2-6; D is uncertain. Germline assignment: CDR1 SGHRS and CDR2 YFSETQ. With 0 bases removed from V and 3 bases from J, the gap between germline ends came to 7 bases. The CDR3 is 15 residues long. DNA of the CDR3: TGCGCCAGCAGCTTGGTGGTCATTGGGGCCAACGTCCTGACTTTC. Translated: CASSLVVIGANVLTF.

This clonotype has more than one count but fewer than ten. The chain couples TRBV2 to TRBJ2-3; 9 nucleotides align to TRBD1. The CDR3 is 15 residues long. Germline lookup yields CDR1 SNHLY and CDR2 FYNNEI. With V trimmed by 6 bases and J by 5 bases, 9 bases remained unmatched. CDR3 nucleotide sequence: TGTGCCAGCAGCCAAGGGACAGGGAGGGGAGATACGCAGTATTTT. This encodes CASSQGTGRGDTQYF.

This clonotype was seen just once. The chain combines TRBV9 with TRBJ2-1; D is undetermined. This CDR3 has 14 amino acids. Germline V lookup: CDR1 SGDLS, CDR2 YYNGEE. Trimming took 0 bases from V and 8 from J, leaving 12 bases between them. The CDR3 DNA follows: TGTGCCAGCAGCGTAGCCCAGTCCGTTTATGAGCAGTTCTTC. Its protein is CASSVAQSVYEQFF.

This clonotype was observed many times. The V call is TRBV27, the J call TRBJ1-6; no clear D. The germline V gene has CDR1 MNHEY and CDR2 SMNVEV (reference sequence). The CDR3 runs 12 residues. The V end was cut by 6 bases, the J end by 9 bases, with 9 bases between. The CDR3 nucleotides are TGTGCCAGCAGCAGCGGTGGTTCACCCCTCCACTTT. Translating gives CASSSGGSPLHF.

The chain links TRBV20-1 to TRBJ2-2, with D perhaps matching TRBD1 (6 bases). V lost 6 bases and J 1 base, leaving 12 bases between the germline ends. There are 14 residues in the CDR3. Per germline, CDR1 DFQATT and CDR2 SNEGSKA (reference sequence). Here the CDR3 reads CSAKDRRNTGELFF. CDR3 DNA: TGCAGTGCCAAAGACAGGAGGAACACCGGGGAGCTGTTTTTT.

The CDR3 here is CSVSGQGGCGYTF. CDR3 nucleotide sequence: TGCAGCGTCTCGGGACAGGGGGGCTGTGGCTACACCTTC. V and J are TRBV29-1 and TRBJ1-2; 11 bases align to TRBD1. The length of the CDR3 is 13 residues. Germline assignment: CDR1 SQVTM and CDR2 ANQGSEA. With 6 bases clipped from V and 7 bases from J, the junction kept 7 bases outside the gene matches.

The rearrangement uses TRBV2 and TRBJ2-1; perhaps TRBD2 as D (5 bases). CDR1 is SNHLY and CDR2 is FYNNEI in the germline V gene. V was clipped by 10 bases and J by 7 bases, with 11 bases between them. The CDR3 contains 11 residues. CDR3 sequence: CATTRGNEQFF. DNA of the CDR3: TGTGCCACAACGCGCGGGAATGAGCAGTTCTTC.

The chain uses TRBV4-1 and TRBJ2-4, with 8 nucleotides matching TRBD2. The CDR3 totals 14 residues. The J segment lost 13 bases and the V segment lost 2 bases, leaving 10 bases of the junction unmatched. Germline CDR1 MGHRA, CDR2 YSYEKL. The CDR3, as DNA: TGCGCCAGCAGCCAAACCGGGACTAGGAATGAGCAGTACTTC. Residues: CASSQTGTRNEQYF.

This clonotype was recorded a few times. Here the CDR3 reads CASSASQGQETQYF. The CDR3 DNA sequence: TGTGCCAGCAGCGCTTCACAGGGGCAAGAGACCCAGTACTTC. The chain links TRBV9 to TRBJ2-5; 7 positions agree with TRBD1. J gave up 2 bases and V 3 bases, and 4 bases lay outside the gene matches. CDR1 is SGDLS, CDR2 YYNGEE, per germline. The CDR3 runs to 14 residues.

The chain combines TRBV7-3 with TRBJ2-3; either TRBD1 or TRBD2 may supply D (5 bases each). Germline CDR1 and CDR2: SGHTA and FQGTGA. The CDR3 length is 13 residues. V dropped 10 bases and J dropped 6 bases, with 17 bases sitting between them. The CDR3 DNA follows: TGTGCCACCGCCGGGGCCGCTGGGGATACGCAGTATTTT. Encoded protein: CATAGAAGDTQYF.

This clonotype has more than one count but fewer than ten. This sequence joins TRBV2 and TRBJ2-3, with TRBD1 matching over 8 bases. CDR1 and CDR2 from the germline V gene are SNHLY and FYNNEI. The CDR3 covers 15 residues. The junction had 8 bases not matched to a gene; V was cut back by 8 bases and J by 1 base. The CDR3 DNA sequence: TGTGCCAGCTATGGACAGGGCGTCGGCACAGATACGCAGTATTTT. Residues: CASYGQGVGTDTQYF.